This T cell receptor beta chain was captured in a study of blood T cell repertoires in COVID-19. Trimming removed 0 bases from V and 5 bases from J, with 19 bases in between. Per the germline V gene, CDR1 is KGHSY and CDR2 is FQNENV. The CDR3 is 17 amino acids. In the study's own analysis: For nucleated cells, counts were estimated from reference gene primer amplification. Assay: immunoSEQ multiplex PCR; the TCRdb copy retains only in-frame clones and omits some. V and J calls and clone size come straight from that table; D and trimming were deduced from the DNA. The profile covers under 250,000 clones, with 81% appearing a single time and roughly 7.9% taken by the ten largest.

V gene TRBV16 combines with J gene TRBJ2-5; D may be TRBD2 (6 bases). The origin of this receptor is an elderly woman with acute or convalescent COVID-19. The sequencing sample was made of peripheral blood. The CDR3 loop is CASSQSPLRGVRETQYF. In DNA form, the CDR3 reads TGTGCCAGCAGCCAATCTCCTTTGCGGGGCGTCAGGGAGACCCAGTACTTC.